This T cell receptor beta chain was sequenced for a study of blood T cell repertoires in COVID-19. This clone occurred a few times. Only in-frame clones appear in the TCRdb table, and some are missing; sequencing was by immunoSEQ multiplex PCR. The sample contains some 230,000 clones, approximately 85% of which appear only once. Germline lookup yields CDR1 SQVTM and CDR2 ANQGSEA. V was pared by 6 bases and J by 0 bases, with 7 bases of the junction left unmatched. The CDR3 is made up of 14 amino acids. The sample comprised peripheral blood. The clonotype originates from a woman older than 75 with COVID-19, enrolled during active disease. V usage is TRBV29-1 and J usage is TRBJ1-1, with 7 bases fitting TRBD1. For the CDR3, the DNA is TGCAGCGTGGGGACAGCCCAAATGAACACTGAAGCTTTCTTT. It is translated as CSVGTAQMNTEAFF.